Below are 32 T cell receptor beta chains sequenced from a single sample in a study of blood T cell repertoires in COVID-19. Some clones are missing from TCRdb's copy, which holds only in-frame ones; the method was immunoSEQ multiplex PCR. The sample shows around 67,000 clones, about three quarters of them seen only once. The sequenced material came from peripheral blood. All receptors come from an older woman with acute or convalescent COVID-19.

This clone appeared a single time. This chain links TRBV28 with TRBJ2-7; the D gene is possibly TRBD2 (5 bases). The V gene lost 6 bases and the J gene lost 3 bases, with 12 bases spanning the gap. The germline V gene encodes CDR1 MDHEN and CDR2 SYDVKM. The CDR3 has 13 residues. CDR3 in amino acids: CASRGTRGYEQYF. CDR3 nucleotides: TGTGCCAGCAGGGGAACCCGGGGCTACGAGCAGTACTTC.

The sample holds a few counts of this clone. The rearrangement uses TRBV5-1 and TRBJ2-5; D is undetermined. Germline V gives CDR1 SGHRS, CDR2 YFSETQ. Deletions cut 2 bases from V and 1 base from J, with 9 bases between. The CDR3 is made up of 14 amino acids. The CDR3 sequence is CASSFAGAQETQYF. The CDR3 nucleotides are TGCGCCAGCAGCTTCGCAGGCGCCCAAGAGACCCAGTACTTC.

This clone came up a few times. V usage is TRBV10-3 and J usage is TRBJ1-1; D perhaps matches TRBD1 (6 bases). CDR3 size: 14 residues. Per germline, CDR1 ENHRY and CDR2 SYGVKD. Trimming cost V 10 bases and J 5 bases, with 20 bases left between them. CDR3 residues: CATTGSLQGTEAFF. Written as DNA, the CDR3 is TGTGCCACCACCGGTAGTCTCCAGGGGACTGAAGCTTTCTTT.

In this sample, this clone turned up many times. V usage is TRBV19 and J usage is TRBJ2-7, with a weak D call TRBD2 (6 bases). Germline lookup yields CDR1 LNHDA and CDR2 SQIVND (reference sequence). This CDR3 has 16 amino acids. Trimming removed 0 bases from V and 6 bases from J, with 18 bases in between. This chain's CDR3 is CASSIDTSPQRSEQYF. In nucleotides, the CDR3 is TGTGCCAGTAGTATAGACACTAGCCCGCAGAGGTCCGAGCAGTACTTC.

The rearrangement links TRBV9 to TRBJ2-7, with 7 bases matching TRBD2. Per germline, CDR1 SGDLS and CDR2 YYNGEE. Trimming took 4 bases from V and 0 from J; bases not matched to a gene: 7. The length of the CDR3 is 15 residues. The CDR3: CASSPSGTSSYEQYF. The DNA for the CDR3 is TGTGCCAGCAGCCCGAGCGGGACCTCCTCCTACGAGCAGTACTTC.

This chain uses TRBV19 with TRBJ1-3; 9 nucleotides match TRBD1. V gave up 7 bases and J gave up 0 bases; unmatched junction bases: 13. From germline, CDR1 is LNHDA and CDR2 SQIVND (reference sequence). CDR3 length: 18 residues. The CDR3 here is CASISKPGQGSSGNTIYF. DNA for the CDR3: TGTGCCAGTATTTCGAAGCCGGGACAGGGCAGCTCTGGAAACACCATATATTTT. Combining the CDR3 with reference TRBV19 and TRBJ1-3 gives the whole variable domain DGGITQSPKYLFRKEGQNVTLSCEQNLNHDAMYWYRQDPGQGLRLIYYSQIVNDFQKGDIAEGYSVSREKKESFPLTVTSAQKNPTAFYLCASISKPGQGSSGNTIYFGEGSWLTVV.

The sample holds one count of this clone. The chain's CDR3 is CASSPPRLAAKETQYF. The CDR3 DNA follows: TGTGCCAGCAGTCCTCCGCGACTAGCGGCAAAAGAGACCCAGTACTTC. This chain uses TRBV2 with TRBJ2-5; 9 bases match TRBD2. The CDR3 is 16 amino acids. The germline V gene encodes CDR1 SNHLY and CDR2 FYNNEI. The V and J ends lost 5 bases and 3 bases, in that order; junction bases with no gene match: 10.

This chain links TRBV10-3 with TRBJ1-6, with 8 bases that match TRBD1. V dropped 3 bases and J dropped 9; count of bases not matched to a gene: 7. The length of the CDR3 is 15 residues. Germline V gene data show CDR1 as ENHRY and CDR2 as SYGVKD. The CDR3 nucleotides are TGTGCCATCAGTGAAAATGACAGGGGAGTTTCACCCCTCCACTTT. This sequence encodes CAISENDRGVSPLHF.

The chain employs TRBV7-3 and TRBJ2-7; 7 bases line up with TRBD2. Germline-derived CDR1 and CDR2 are SGHTA and FQGTGA. With 5 bases clipped from V and 3 bases from J, the junction kept 10 bases outside the gene matches. CDR3 length equals 15 residues. The CDR3 DNA follows: TGTGCCAGCAGCCCCGGGGGGACTGCCCACTACGAGCAGTACTTC. Its protein is CASSPGGTAHYEQYF.

The chain has TRBV19 and TRBJ1-3; 9 bases line up with TRBD1. The CDR3 covers 14 residues. The germline V gene encodes CDR1 LNHDA and CDR2 SQIVND (reference sequence). Trimming cost V 4 bases and J 5 bases; bases outside gene matches: 3. CDR3 nucleotide sequence: TGTGCCAGTAGTAACAGGGGGCTTCGAAACACCATATATTTT. Its translation: CASSNRGLRNTIYF.

This rearrangement joins TRBV5-4 to TRBJ1-2; 11 bases map to TRBD1. Germline V gives CDR1 SGHNT, CDR2 YYREEE (reference sequence). The CDR3 is 13 amino acids. The V gene end was trimmed by 2 bases and the J gene end by 7 bases; junction bases not matched to a gene: 1. The CDR3: CASSFGTGGGYTF. In DNA, the CDR3 is TGTGCCAGCAGCTTCGGGACAGGGGGTGGCTACACCTTC.

The chain recombines TRBV4-3 with TRBJ2-1, with D maybe TRBD2 (6 bases). Trimming removed 1 base at V and 3 bases at J, with 19 bases between. Per the germline V gene, CDR1 is LGHNA and CDR2 is YSLEER. The length of the CDR3 is 18 residues. The CDR3 reads CASSQVRGRDSGYNEQFF. CDR3 nucleotide sequence: TGCGCCAGCAGCCAAGTCCGCGGGCGGGATTCGGGCTACAATGAGCAGTTCTTC.

This clone occurred once. The chain recombines TRBV29-1 with TRBJ1-1; no firm D call. V shed 3 bases and J shed 4 bases, with 9 bases lying between them. This CDR3 is 12 amino acids long. The V gene's germline CDR1 is SQVTM and CDR2 ANQGSEA. For the CDR3, the DNA is TGCAGCGTTGACCCGGGATCCACTGAAGCTTTCTTT. Translating it yields CSVDPGSTEAFF.

This chain joins TRBV7-9 and TRBJ2-3; 9 positions agree with TRBD2. This CDR3 spans 15 amino acids. V shed 7 bases, J shed 5 bases, and the junction held 10 bases outside the gene matches. Germline values: CDR1 SEHNR, CDR2 FQNEAQ (reference sequence). The CDR3: CASTVSGGDGDTQYF. DNA of the CDR3: TGTGCCAGCACCGTTAGCGGGGGAGATGGAGATACGCAGTATTTT. Using reference TRBV7-9 and TRBJ2-3 for the parts outside the CDR3, the full variable domain is DTGVSQNPRHKITKRGQNVTFRCDPISEHNRLYWYRQTLGQGPEFLTYFQNEAQLEKSRLLSDRFSAERPKGSFSTLEIQRTEQGDSAMYLCASTVSGGDGDTQYFGPGTRLTVL.

This rearrangement joins TRBV24-1 to TRBJ1-5; D gene unclear. CDR1 and CDR2 from the germline V gene are KGHDR and SFDVKD. V lost 5 bases to trimming and J lost 9 bases, with 10 bases between them. CDR3 size: 12 residues. The chain's CDR3 is CATSVLGGPQHF. The CDR3 DNA is TGTGCCACCAGTGTACTTGGAGGGCCCCAGCATTTT.

The gene calls are TRBV15 and TRBJ1-1, with TRBD1 identical over 7 bases. J gave up 5 bases and V 8 bases, and 8 bases lay outside the gene matches. The CDR3 is 13 residues long. Germline CDR1 and CDR2: LNHNV and YYDKDF (reference sequence). CDR3 bases: TGTGCCACCCGTAGACAGGGTTTGACTGAAGCTTTCTTT. Translation: CATRRQGLTEAFF.

The chain recombines TRBV9 with TRBJ2-7, with D perhaps matching TRBD2 (6 bases). Germline assignment: CDR1 SGDLS and CDR2 YYNGEE. CDR3 size: 13 residues. Trimming stripped 0 bases from V and 6 bases from J, with 10 bases between. CDR3 residues: CASSVELASEQYF. As DNA, the CDR3 is TGTGCCAGCAGCGTAGAACTAGCTAGCGAGCAGTACTTC.

CDR3 protein: CASSREGSGVGNEQFF. In nucleotides, the CDR3 is TGTGCCAGCAGCCGTGAGGGTAGCGGGGTAGGCAATGAGCAGTTCTTC. The gene calls are TRBV5-4 and TRBJ2-1; TRBD2 aligns across 8 bases. This CDR3 is built from 16 residues. From germline, CDR1 is SGHNT and CDR2 YYREEE (reference sequence). V was pared by 4 bases and J by 6 bases, with 12 bases of the junction left unmatched.

V usage is TRBV19 and J usage is TRBJ1-2, with 7 bases identical to TRBD1. The CDR3 contains 16 residues. The V and J ends lost 7 bases and 6 bases, in that order; junction bases with no gene match: 17. Germline CDR1 is LNHDA and CDR2 is SQIVND (reference sequence). CDR3 residues: CASTSGRRGHRNGYTF. The CDR3 DNA sequence: TGTGCCAGTACCTCGGGGCGGAGGGGGCATCGAAATGGCTACACCTTC.

This chain uses TRBV6-2 or TRBV6-3 with TRBJ1-3; D might be TRBD1 (5 bases). The germline V gene encodes CDR1 MNHEY and CDR2 SVGEGT. Trimming stripped 6 bases from V and 4 bases from J, with 16 bases between. This CDR3 is 15 amino acids long. CDR3 DNA sequence: TGTGCCAGCAGCCCGGCCGGGGCGGGAGGAAACACCATATATTTT. Protein sequence: CASSPAGAGGNTIYF.

This chain links TRBV5-1 with TRBJ2-3, with D possibly TRBD2 on 5 matching bases. Germline V gene data show CDR1 as SGHRS and CDR2 as YFSETQ. V was shortened by 0 bases and J by 1 base, with 12 bases between the two germline ends. This CDR3 has 16 residues. The CDR3 nucleotides are TGCGCCAGCAGCTTGGTAGCGCGTGGCGGCACAGATACGCAGTATTTT. It is translated as CASSLVARGGTDTQYF.

This rearrangement joins TRBV18 to TRBJ2-7, with D maybe TRBD1 (7 bases). Germline CDR1 reads KGHSH; CDR2 reads LQKENI. V was shortened by 4 bases and J by 5 bases, with 18 bases between the two germline ends. This CDR3 has 15 amino acids. For the CDR3, the DNA is TGTGCCAGCTCACGTCGACAGGGCTCGGGAGACGAGCAGTACTTC. Amino acids: CASSRRQGSGDEQYF. Full variable domain (remainder filled in from reference TRBV18 and TRBJ2-7): NAGVMQNPRHLVRRRGQEARLRCSPMKGHSHVYWYRQLPEEGLKFMVYLQKENIIDESGMPKERFSAEFPKEGPSILRIQQVVRGDSAAYFCASSRRQGSGDEQYFGPGTRLTVT.

The chain uses TRBV5-5 and TRBJ1-2, with 7 bases matching TRBD1. Germline CDR1 reads SGHKS; CDR2 reads YYEKEE (reference sequence). Trimming at V came to 0 bases and at J to 7 bases, leaving 9 bases not matched to a gene. The CDR3 length is 15 residues. The DNA for the CDR3 is TGTGCCAGCAGCTTGGAGACCGGGACAGATCGTGGCTACACCTTC. Residues: CASSLETGTDRGYTF.

Only a few counts were recorded for this clone. The chain recombines TRBV5-4 with TRBJ1-3, with D unresolved. Germline-derived CDR1 and CDR2 are SGHNT and YYREEE (reference sequence). V gave up 0 bases and J gave up 6 bases, with 10 bases separating them. The CDR3 sequence is 14 residues long. The DNA of the CDR3 is TGTGCCAGCAGCTTGGCGGCGGGCCCAAACACCATATATTTT. This codes for CASSLAAGPNTIYF.

V usage is TRBV11-2 and J usage is TRBJ1-2; weak D call: TRBD1 (5 bases). Trimming cost V 4 bases and J 2 bases, with 14 bases left between them. The CDR3 covers 15 residues. Germline lookup yields CDR1 SGHAT and CDR2 FQNNGV. The CDR3 DNA reads TGTGCCAGCAGCTCCTTAAGACGGGGGAACTATGGCTACACCTTC. Translated: CASSSLRRGNYGYTF.

The V call is TRBV6-5, the J call TRBJ1-1; D not resolved. Germline V CDR1 and CDR2: MNHEY, SVGAGI. This CDR3 has 14 amino acids. V was shortened by 0 bases and J by 5 bases, with 10 bases between the two germline ends. Here the CDR3 DNA reads TGTGCCAGCAGTTACTCAGGGAGGGATACTGAAGCTTTCTTT. Protein sequence: CASSYSGRDTEAFF.

The chain uses TRBV5-1 and TRBJ1-1, with D perhaps matching TRBD1 (6 bases). Trimming took off 3 bases at V and 1 base at J, with 16 bases between the two ends. The CDR3 has 16 residues. In germline, CDR1 is SGHRS, CDR2 YFSETQ. The CDR3: CASSSVGGASNTEAFF. The DNA for the CDR3 is TGCGCCAGCAGCTCGGTCGGGGGGGCATCGAACACTGAAGCTTTCTTT.

This clone was detected once. J is TRBJ2-7 and V is TRBV5-5; TRBD1 aligns across 7 bases. The CDR3 covers 16 residues. V lost 0 bases, J lost 0 bases, and 6 bases stayed unmatched. CDR1 SGHKS and CDR2 YYEKEE come from the germline V gene (reference sequence). The CDR3 DNA reads TGTGCCAGCAGCTTGGGTAGGGACAGCAGCTCCTACGAGCAGTACTTC. Translated, it gives CASSLGRDSSSYEQYF.

This rearrangement joins TRBV4-2 to TRBJ1-5; 7 bases agree with TRBD1. The length of the CDR3 is 15 residues. Germline CDR1 LGHNA, CDR2 YNFKEQ. The V gene end was trimmed by 0 bases and the J gene end by 7 bases; junction bases not matched to a gene: 6. CDR3 in amino acids: CASSQEWGQWQPQHF. In DNA, the CDR3 is TGTGCCAGCAGCCAAGAATGGGGACAGTGGCAGCCCCAGCATTTT.

This clone was counted between two and nine times. This chain connects TRBV6-5 to TRBJ2-7, with a weak D call TRBD1 (6 bases). This CDR3 spans 15 amino acids. V was pared by 2 bases and J by 3 bases, with 14 bases between. Germline V gives CDR1 MNHEY, CDR2 SVGAGI. The CDR3: CASSYPIGGIYEQYF. In DNA form, the CDR3 reads TGTGCCAGCAGTTACCCGATAGGGGGAATCTACGAGCAGTACTTC.

This rearrangement joins TRBV10-1 to TRBJ2-1, with TRBD1 as a possible D gene (6 bases). From germline, CDR1 is WNHNN and CDR2 SYGVQD (reference sequence). There are 17 residues in the CDR3. With 5 bases removed from V and 2 bases from J, the gap between germline ends came to 19 bases. The DNA for the CDR3 is TGCGCCAGCAGTTGGGGGCAGGGAGTCGGGCCCTACAATGAGCAGTTCTTC. This codes for CASSWGQGVGPYNEQFF.

The CDR3 nucleotides are TGCAGCGTTTACAGGACAGGGGGCACCGGGGAGCTGTTTTTT. Amino acid sequence: CSVYRTGGTGELFF. This sequence joins TRBV29-1 and TRBJ2-2, with 10 nucleotides matching TRBD1. The CDR3 consists of 14 residues. The ends lost 5 bases at V and 4 bases at J; junction bases unmatched: 4. Per the germline V gene, CDR1 is SQVTM and CDR2 is ANQGSEA.